The 8 T cell receptor beta chains below were found in one sample sequenced in a study of blood T cell repertoires in COVID-19. Data came from immunoSEQ multiplex PCR; TCRdb stores just in-frame clones and leaves some out. The sample records 280,000 or so clones, around 88% being singletons. The sequenced material came from peripheral blood. The receptors here all came from a woman between 25 and 40 years old who had recovered from COVID-19.

The chain recombines TRBV6-5 with TRBJ2-7; 8 positions agree with TRBD1. Trimming took 6 bases from V and 3 from J; bases not matched to a gene: 4. The V gene's germline CDR1 is MNHEY and CDR2 SVGAGI. The CDR3 has 13 amino acids. The CDR3 spells CASSPGTGYEQYF. Here the CDR3 DNA reads TGTGCCAGCAGCCCCGGGACAGGCTACGAGCAGTACTTC.

The chain employs TRBV6-2 or TRBV6-3 and TRBJ1-1, with D unresolved. CDR1 and CDR2 from the germline V gene are MNHEY and SVGEGT. This CDR3 spans 14 amino acids. Deletions cut 6 bases from V and 0 bases from J, with 11 bases between. Here the CDR3 DNA reads TGTGCCAGCAGCCAGCGGGCCTTGAACACTGAAGCTTTCTTT. This sequence encodes CASSQRALNTEAFF.

The chain combines TRBV5-4 with TRBJ1-2; D is uncertain. Trimming stripped 6 bases from V and 2 bases from J, with 14 bases between. Germline-derived CDR1 and CDR2 are SGHNT and YYREEE (reference sequence). This CDR3 region has 14 residues. The CDR3 reads CASTPSGINYGYTF. The CDR3 bases are TGTGCCAGCACCCCAAGCGGGATAAACTATGGCTACACCTTC.

This clone was observed a single time. At one end the junction does not follow the germline gene, possibly because of a read error. The chain is built from TRBV27 and TRBJ2-3, with 7 bases matching TRBD1. Per germline, CDR1 MNHEY and CDR2 SMNVEV (reference sequence). CDR3 size: 14 residues. For the CDR3, the DNA is TGTGCCAGCAGTCCCCGACAGGGCACATATACGCAGTATTTT. It encodes CASSPRQGTYTQYF.

The genes are TRBV9 and TRBJ2-2, with TRBD1 identical over 8 bases. The V gene's germline CDR1 is SGDLS and CDR2 YYNGEE. The ends lost 3 bases at V and 6 bases at J; junction bases unmatched: 1. There are 13 residues in the CDR3. The CDR3, as DNA: TGTGCCAGCAGCGCAGGGGGCCCCGGGGAGCTGTTTTTT. Protein sequence: CASSAGGPGELFF. The full variable domain, completed using reference TRBV9 and TRBJ2-2, is DSGVTQTPKHLITATGQRVTLRCSPRSGDLSVYWYQQSLDQGLQFLIQYYNGEERAKGNILERFSAQQFPDLHSELNLSSLELGDSALYFCASSAGGPGELFFGEGSRLTVL.

In its sample, this clone was seen once. The chain links TRBV10-3 to TRBJ2-4; 9 bases match TRBD2. CDR3 length equals 16 residues. Germline V CDR1 and CDR2: ENHRY, SYGVKD. Germline trimming cut 5 bases from V and 0 bases from J; bases unmatched to any gene: 5. CDR3 bases: TGTGCCATCAGTCCGGGACTAGCCCTAGCCAAAAACATTCAGTACTTC. The encoded protein is CAISPGLALAKNIQYF.

V and J are TRBV28 and TRBJ2-5; D unresolved. The CDR3 has 12 residues. Between the trimmed V and J ends, which lost 2 bases and 5 bases, there was a span of 6 bases. Germline loops: CDR1 MDHEN, CDR2 SYDVKM. CDR3 region: CASSLAQETQYF. In DNA, the CDR3 is TGTGCCAGCAGTTTAGCCCAGGAGACCCAGTACTTC. Using reference TRBV28 and TRBJ2-5 for the parts outside the CDR3, the full variable domain is DVKVTQSSRYLVKRTGEKVFLECVQDMDHENMFWYRQDPGLGLRLIYFSYDVKMKEKGDIPEGYSVSREKKERFSLILESASTNQTSMYLCASSLAQETQYFGPGTRLLVL.

The gene calls are TRBV3-1 (or the pseudogene TRBV3-2) and TRBJ2-7, with D possibly matching TRBD2 (5 bases). The CDR3 has 16 amino acids. Trimming left V 1 base short and J 4 bases short, with 17 bases between. Germline V gene lookup returns CDR1 LGHDT and CDR2 YNNKEL (reference sequence). CDR3 sequence (DNA): TGTGCCAGCAGCCAAGGCCGGGGTTCATCCCTTTACGAGCAGTACTTC. Amino acids: CASSQGRGSSLYEQYF.